A selection of T cell receptor beta chains follows, all from one sample in a study of blood T cell repertoires in COVID-19. This table comes from immunoSEQ multiplex PCR, and its TCRdb copy is limited to in-frame clones, with some not included. This sample carries approximately 140,000 clones, about 83% of them seen once, and the ten largest clones take 4% to 4.5%. Sequencing was done on a sample of peripheral blood. These receptors came from a woman in her thirties or forties with acute or convalescent COVID-19. CDR3s include the opening cysteine and the closing phenylalanine or tryptophan. Each record gives: clone size, D gene, V gene, J gene, CDR3 protein, CDR3 DNA. The D gene is left open where the match is weak. For some rows the clone size is stated as once, few or many, or as a class when expanded; others skip it.

abundance: .; d_gene: TRBD1; v_gene: TRBV6-2/TRBV6-3; j_gene: TRBJ1-1; CDR3aa: CASSHPPTGAGTEAFF; CDR3nt: TGTGCCAGCAGTCACCCCCCTACAGGGGCAGGCACTGAAGCTTTCTTT
abundance: .; d_gene: TRBD1; v_gene: TRBV3-1/TRBV3-2; j_gene: TRBJ1-4; CDR3aa: CASSHEGGSSEKLFF; CDR3nt: TGTGCCAGCAGCCATGAAGGGGGCTCTAGTGAAAAACTGTTTTTT
abundance: .; d_gene: .; v_gene: TRBV24-1; j_gene: TRBJ1-1; CDR3aa: CATSDSNHRAGAFF; CDR3nt: TGTGCCACCAGTGATTCCAACCACAGGGCGGGAGCTTTCTTT
abundance: .; d_gene: .; v_gene: TRBV5-5; j_gene: TRBJ2-7; CDR3aa: CASSFGAALGAGYEQYF; CDR3nt: TGTGCCAGCAGCTTTGGAGCCGCCTTAGGGGCTGGATACGAGCAGTACTTC
abundance: .; d_gene: .; v_gene: TRBV19; j_gene: TRBJ1-2; CDR3aa: CASTRQQTYGYTF; CDR3nt: TGTGCCAGTACCCGACAGCAGACCTATGGCTACACCTTC
abundance: .; d_gene: .; v_gene: TRBV3-1/TRBV3-2; j_gene: TRBJ2-1; CDR3aa: CASSQGEYTAYNEQFF; CDR3nt: TGTGCCAGCAGCCAAGGCGAATATACTGCCTACAATGAGCAGTTCTTC
abundance: .; d_gene: .; v_gene: TRBV10-3; j_gene: TRBJ2-2; CDR3aa: CAISEGDSTGELFF; CDR3nt: TGTGCCATCAGTGAGGGCGACAGCACCGGGGAGCTGTTTTTT
abundance: .; d_gene: TRBD2; v_gene: TRBV25-1; j_gene: TRBJ2-7; CDR3aa: CASSVMLAGRYEQYF; CDR3nt: TGTGCCAGCAGTGTTATGCTAGCGGGCCGCTACGAGCAGTACTTC
abundance: .; d_gene: TRBD1; v_gene: TRBV29-1; j_gene: TRBJ2-1; CDR3aa: CSVLDSEQGLYNEQFF; CDR3nt: TGCAGCGTACTAGACAGCGAACAGGGGCTCTACAATGAGCAGTTCTTC
abundance: .; d_gene: TRBD2; v_gene: TRBV12-3/TRBV12-4; j_gene: TRBJ2-1; CDR3aa: CASSPYSGSEQFF; CDR3nt: TGTGCCAGCAGTCCCTATAGCGGGAGTGAGCAGTTCTTC
abundance: .; d_gene: .; v_gene: TRBV18; j_gene: TRBJ2-1; CDR3aa: CASSPPDGTLNFMQFF; CDR3nt: TGTGCCAGCTCACCACCTGACGGGACACTCAATTTTATGCAGTTCTTC
abundance: .; d_gene: TRBD1; v_gene: TRBV27; j_gene: TRBJ1-2; CDR3aa: CASSLWADRGNYGYTF; CDR3nt: TGTGCCAGCAGTTTATGGGCCGACAGGGGCAACTATGGCTACACCTTC
abundance: .; d_gene: TRBD1; v_gene: TRBV18; j_gene: TRBJ1-5; CDR3aa: CASSPGQGGFQPQHF; CDR3nt: TGTGCCAGCTCACCGGGACAGGGGGGTTTTCAGCCCCAGCATTTT
abundance: .; d_gene: TRBD1; v_gene: TRBV4-1; j_gene: TRBJ1-1; CDR3aa: CASSQPLTGGAEAFF; CDR3nt: TGCGCCAGCAGCCAACCCTTAACAGGGGGCGCGGAAGCTTTCTTT
abundance: .; d_gene: .; v_gene: TRBV24-1; j_gene: TRBJ1-1; CDR3aa: CATSDPGSAEAFF; CDR3nt: TGTGCCACCAGTGATCCAGGGTCGGCTGAAGCTTTCTTT
abundance: .; d_gene: .; v_gene: TRBV28; j_gene: TRBJ2-5; CDR3aa: CASSLSGGGETQYF; CDR3nt: TGTGCCAGCAGTTTATCGGGTGGAGGGGAGACCCAGTACTTC
abundance: .; d_gene: TRBD2; v_gene: TRBV19; j_gene: TRBJ2-1; CDR3aa: CASSRSGGQYNEQFF; CDR3nt: TGTGCCAGTAGTCGGAGCGGGGGGCAGTACAATGAGCAGTTCTTC
abundance: few; d_gene: TRBD2; v_gene: TRBV7-2; j_gene: TRBJ2-5; CDR3aa: CASSSGRGLAPKGETQYF; CDR3nt: TGTGCCAGCAGCTCCGGAAGAGGACTAGCGCCAAAGGGTGAGACCCAGTACTTC
abundance: few; d_gene: TRBD1; v_gene: TRBV5-5; j_gene: TRBJ1-2; CDR3aa: CASSFPGTGVYGYTF; CDR3nt: TGTGCCAGCAGCTTCCCCGGGACAGGTGTCTATGGCTACACCTTC
abundance: .; d_gene: .; v_gene: TRBV6-5; j_gene: TRBJ1-5; CDR3aa: CASSPGGARNQPQHF; CDR3nt: TGTGCCAGCAGTCCCGGGGGGGCGCGCAATCAGCCCCAGCATTTT
abundance: .; d_gene: TRBD2; v_gene: TRBV7-2; j_gene: TRBJ2-2; CDR3aa: CASSFSGANTGELFF; CDR3nt: TGTGCCAGCAGCTTTAGCGGGGCCAACACCGGGGAGCTGTTTTTT
abundance: .; d_gene: .; v_gene: TRBV18; j_gene: TRBJ1-6; CDR3aa: CASSPRSDNSPLHF; CDR3nt: TGTGCCAGCTCACCACGGTCGGATAATTCACCCCTCCACTTT
abundance: few; d_gene: .; v_gene: TRBV12-3/TRBV12-4; j_gene: TRBJ1-1; CDR3aa: CASTRTENTEAFF; CDR3nt: TGTGCCAGCACCCGGACAGAGAACACTGAAGCTTTCTTT
abundance: .; d_gene: .; v_gene: TRBV7-9; j_gene: TRBJ1-2; CDR3aa: CASSLEFGDSGYTF; CDR3nt: TGTGCCAGCAGCTTAGAGTTCGGGGACTCCGGCTACACCTTC
abundance: .; d_gene: .; v_gene: TRBV7-8; j_gene: TRBJ1-5; CDR3aa: CASSLGSGGRDPQWNQPQHF; CDR3nt: TGTGCCAGCAGCTTAGGTAGCGGAGGCAGGGACCCGCAATGGAATCAGCCCCAGCATTTT
abundance: .; d_gene: TRBD1; v_gene: TRBV15; j_gene: TRBJ1-2; CDR3aa: CATSPRDSRGRGGYTF; CDR3nt: TGTGCCACCAGCCCCCGGGACAGCCGGGGCCGGGGTGGCTACACCTTC
abundance: .; d_gene: .; v_gene: TRBV24-1; j_gene: TRBJ1-5; CDR3aa: CATSDLPGNYSNQPQHF; CDR3nt: TGTGCCACCAGTGATTTGCCCGGGAACTATAGCAATCAGCCCCAGCATTTT
abundance: once; d_gene: .; v_gene: TRBV9; j_gene: TRBJ2-6; CDR3aa: CASSVTGTLSSGANVLTF; CDR3nt: TGTGCCAGCAGCGTAACGGGGACTCTTAGCTCTGGGGCCAACGTCCTGACTTTC
abundance: .; d_gene: TRBD2; v_gene: TRBV28; j_gene: TRBJ2-1; CDR3aa: CASSTKRGGRYNEQFF; CDR3nt: TGTGCCAGCAGTACCAAGCGGGGGGGTAGGTACAATGAGCAGTTCTTC
abundance: .; d_gene: TRBD1; v_gene: TRBV11-2; j_gene: TRBJ1-1; CDR3aa: CASSLALGTATEAFF; CDR3nt: TGTGCCAGCAGCTTAGCCCTCGGGACAGCCACTGAAGCTTTCTTT
abundance: .; d_gene: .; v_gene: TRBV7-9; j_gene: TRBJ1-5; CDR3aa: CASSSQGSGNQPQHF; CDR3nt: TGTGCCAGCAGCAGCCAGGGAAGTGGAAATCAGCCCCAGCATTTT
abundance: .; d_gene: .; v_gene: TRBV7-2; j_gene: TRBJ1-2; CDR3aa: CASSLRQLYGYTF; CDR3nt: TGTGCCAGCAGCTTACGACAGCTCTATGGCTACACCTTC
abundance: few; d_gene: TRBD1; v_gene: TRBV18; j_gene: TRBJ2-7; CDR3aa: CASSPQGASEEQYF; CDR3nt: TGTGCCAGCTCACCCCAGGGGGCAAGTGAAGAGCAGTACTTC
abundance: .; d_gene: TRBD1; v_gene: TRBV4-1; j_gene: TRBJ2-4; CDR3aa: CASSPLATGAKNIQYF; CDR3nt: TGCGCCAGCAGCCCCTTAGCGACAGGGGCCAAAAACATTCAGTACTTC
abundance: .; d_gene: .; v_gene: TRBV5-1; j_gene: TRBJ1-4; CDR3aa: CASSLGAPTPGEKLFF; CDR3nt: TGCGCCAGCAGCTTGGGTGCACCTACCCCGGGGGAAAAACTGTTTTTT
abundance: .; d_gene: TRBD2; v_gene: TRBV5-4; j_gene: TRBJ2-2; CDR3aa: CASSQQTSGGSSTGELFF; CDR3nt: TGTGCCAGCAGCCAACAGACTAGCGGGGGGTCGAGCACCGGGGAGCTGTTTTTT
abundance: .; d_gene: .; v_gene: TRBV5-4; j_gene: TRBJ1-1; CDR3aa: CASSLTSTVNTEAFF; CDR3nt: TGTGCCAGCAGCTTAACCTCGACAGTGAACACTGAAGCTTTCTTT
abundance: .; d_gene: .; v_gene: TRBV5-1; j_gene: TRBJ2-1; CDR3aa: CASSLGQSYNEQFF; CDR3nt: TGCGCCAGCAGCTTAGGACAATCCTACAATGAGCAGTTCTTC
abundance: .; d_gene: .; v_gene: TRBV14; j_gene: TRBJ1-1; CDR3aa: CASSQDLEFEAFF; CDR3nt: TGTGCCAGCAGCCAAGATCTGGAGTTTGAAGCTTTCTTT
abundance: many; d_gene: TRBD2; v_gene: TRBV7-9; j_gene: TRBJ2-1; CDR3aa: CASSIHLAGVNEQFF; CDR3nt: TGTGCCAGCAGCATACACCTAGCGGGAGTGAATGAGCAGTTCTTC
abundance: .; d_gene: TRBD1; v_gene: TRBV9; j_gene: TRBJ2-7; CDR3aa: CASSFQPGTGFYEQYF; CDR3nt: TGTGCCAGCAGCTTTCAGCCCGGGACAGGGTTCTACGAGCAGTACTTC
abundance: .; d_gene: TRBD1; v_gene: TRBV7-8; j_gene: TRBJ1-4; CDR3aa: CASSAGTGQEKLFF; CDR3nt: TGTGCCAGCAGCGCAGGGACAGGGCAGGAAAAACTGTTTTTT
abundance: .; d_gene: TRBD2; v_gene: TRBV6-5; j_gene: TRBJ2-1; CDR3aa: CASSQFGGREQFF; CDR3nt: TGTGCCAGCAGTCAATTCGGGGGGAGGGAGCAGTTCTTC
abundance: .; d_gene: .; v_gene: TRBV12-3/TRBV12-4; j_gene: TRBJ2-1; CDR3aa: CASSGDTEQFF; CDR3nt: TGTGCCAGCAGTGGCGACACCGAGCAGTTCTTC
abundance: few; d_gene: TRBD1; v_gene: TRBV12-3/TRBV12-4; j_gene: TRBJ1-1; CDR3aa: CASSSGQYTEAFF; CDR3nt: TGTGCCAGCAGCTCGGGACAGTACACTGAAGCTTTCTTT
abundance: once; d_gene: TRBD2; v_gene: TRBV24-1; j_gene: TRBJ2-5; CDR3aa: CATSWGSSGKQETQYF; CDR3nt: TGTGCCACCTCATGGGGTAGTAGCGGGAAACAAGAGACCCAGTACTTC